The 24 T cell receptor beta chains reported below all come from one sample, sequenced in a study of cytomegalovirus exposure and HLA in healthy donors. The PCR was carried out with 60 Vbeta primers and 13 Jbeta primers. The assay was immunoSEQ multiplex PCR, and TCRdb's table has in-frame clones only and misses some. The table has 40,000 to 50,000 clones, 70% to 80% seen once; the top ten hold 6.3%. The sample consisted of PBMCs. Every receptor here comes from a man between 25 and 39 years old in good health and CMV-seronegative.

This sequence joins TRBV18 and TRBJ2-1; possibly TRBD1 for D (5 bases). Germline loops: CDR1 KGHSH, CDR2 LQKENI. The V end was cut by 0 bases, the J end by 5 bases, with 8 bases between. CDR3 length equals 14 residues. CDR3 sequence reads: CASSPPGLNNEQFF. In DNA, the CDR3 is TGTGCCAGCTCACCACCGGGGCTCAACAATGAGCAGTTCTTC.

The chain couples TRBV5-1 to TRBJ1-1; D unresolved. This CDR3 contains 14 residues. Germline CDR1 reads SGHRS; CDR2 reads YFSETQ. Trimming stripped 0 bases from V and 0 bases from J, with 6 bases between. The CDR3 DNA is TGCGCCAGCAGCTTGGACACCTTGAACACTGAAGCTTTCTTT. This encodes CASSLDTLNTEAFF.

The chain joins TRBV6-5 to TRBJ2-5; D unclear. V lost 10 bases and J lost 5, with 11 bases in between. CDR3 length equals 11 residues. The V gene's germline CDR1 is MNHEY and CDR2 SVGAGI. CDR3 DNA: TGTGCCACGCGCCGCGTCGAGACCCAGTACTTC. This gives the protein CATRRVETQYF.

The V call is TRBV6-1, the J call TRBJ1-5; 9 positions agree with TRBD1. Germline V gene lookup returns CDR1 MNHNS and CDR2 SASEGT. The CDR3 runs to 14 residues. Trimming cost V 4 bases and J 5 bases; bases outside gene matches: 3. CDR3 amino acids: CASSGGQGHQPQHF. The DNA of the CDR3 is TGTGCCAGCAGTGGGGGACAGGGTCATCAGCCCCAGCATTTT.

This clone turned up a few times. The chain links TRBV27 to TRBJ1-1, with TRBD1 matching 10 bases. The CDR3 runs to 14 residues. Germline V gives CDR1 MNHEY, CDR2 SMNVEV (reference sequence). Trimming took 6 bases from V and 5 from J; bases not matched to a gene: 6. The CDR3 is CASRPRQGATEAFF. CDR3 bases: TGTGCCAGCAGACCTCGACAGGGGGCGACTGAAGCTTTCTTT.

V usage is TRBV7-9 and J usage is TRBJ2-1, with no clear D. In germline, CDR1 is SEHNR, CDR2 FQNEAQ (reference sequence). Trimming removed 1 base from V and 12 bases from J, with 10 bases in between. The CDR3 is made up of 12 amino acids. CDR3 in amino acids: CASSLVQVRQFF. DNA for the CDR3: TGTGCCAGCAGCTTAGTCCAGGTACGGCAGTTCTTC.

This sequence joins TRBV10-3 and TRBJ2-3; 9 bases line up with TRBD2. CDR3 length: 13 amino acids. The trim removed 7 bases at V and 4 bases at J, leaving 3 bases unmatched. Germline CDR1 ENHRY, CDR2 SYGVKD. The CDR3 DNA reads TGTGCCATCACCGGCGGGAGGGCAGATACGCAGTATTTT. Translated: CAITGGRADTQYF.

This rearrangement joins TRBV11-2 to TRBJ2-7; TRBD2 agrees at 7 bases. The J segment lost 6 bases and the V segment lost 4 bases, leaving 9 bases of the junction unmatched. This CDR3 is built from 14 residues. Germline V gives CDR1 SGHAT, CDR2 FQNNGV. CDR3 sequence: CASSSQGLSTEQYF. The CDR3 region has the DNA TGTGCCAGCAGCTCTCAGGGACTATCCACCGAGCAGTACTTC.

This rearrangement joins TRBV5-5 to TRBJ1-1; 8 bases fit TRBD1. Germline V gene lookup returns CDR1 SGHKS and CDR2 YYEKEE (reference sequence). This CDR3 has 16 amino acids. The trim removed 4 bases at V and 5 bases at J, leaving 13 bases unmatched. DNA of the CDR3: TGTGCCAGCAGCCCCGGACAGGGAGGCGTTAGTACTGAAGCTTTCTTT. Its protein is CASSPGQGGVSTEAFF.

The chain is built from TRBV19 and TRBJ2-1; 9 nucleotides line up with TRBD1. CDR3 length: 16 amino acids. The germline V gene encodes CDR1 LNHDA and CDR2 SQIVND (reference sequence). The J segment lost 2 bases and the V segment lost 5 bases, leaving 7 bases of the junction unmatched. The CDR3 reads CASSAGQGGTYNEQFF. The CDR3 DNA is TGTGCCAGTAGTGCGGGACAGGGAGGAACCTACAATGAGCAGTTCTTC.

This clone was counted a few times. V and J are TRBV7-2 and TRBJ2-1, with D tentatively TRBD2 (5 bases). Germline CDR1 SGHTA, CDR2 FQGNSA. The germline V and J ends were trimmed by 6 bases and 6 bases, with 12 bases remaining between them. This CDR3 has 13 amino acids. The CDR3 reads CASRTRPGNEQFF. The CDR3, as DNA: TGTGCCAGCAGAACTAGACCAGGCAATGAGCAGTTCTTC.

The chain couples TRBV29-1 to TRBJ1-3; tentatively, D is TRBD1 (6 bases). There are 14 residues in the CDR3. Germline loops: CDR1 SQVTM, CDR2 ANQGSEA. The ends were cut back, 3 bases at V and 2 bases at J, with 11 bases in the middle. The DNA of the CDR3 is TGCAGCGTTGACATTACAGGGACTGGAAACACCATATATTTT. This encodes CSVDITGTGNTIYF.

The chain links TRBV2 to TRBJ2-7, with a possible D match to TRBD2 (5 bases). CDR1 and CDR2 (germline): SNHLY, FYNNEI. V lost 6 bases and J lost 2, with 14 bases in between. CDR3 length: 14 residues. The CDR3 DNA reads TGTGCCAGCAGCCCCCGGACTTCTGCCTACGAGCAGTACTTC. It specifies CASSPRTSAYEQYF.

This rearrangement joins TRBV30 to TRBJ1-5, with TRBD1 as a possible D gene (5 bases). The CDR3 sequence is 14 residues long. V was trimmed by 2 bases and J by 4 bases, leaving 12 bases between them. CDR1 GTSNPN and CDR2 SVGIG come from the germline V gene (reference sequence). In DNA form, the CDR3 reads TGTGCCTGGAGTTTGTGGGGGGGTAATCAGCCCCAGCATTTT. Translating gives CAWSLWGGNQPQHF.

The chain couples TRBV29-1 to TRBJ2-1; D is uncertain. The CDR3 is made up of 10 amino acids. Deletions cut 8 bases from V and 4 bases from J, with 6 bases between. Germline V CDR1 and CDR2: SQVTM, ANQGSEA. CDR3 in DNA: TGCAGCAGCCTGTACAATGAGCAGTTCTTC. Amino acids: CSSLYNEQFF.

J is TRBJ2-7 and V is TRBV10-2; 8 bases are a match to TRBD1. Per the germline V gene, CDR1 is WSHSY and CDR2 is SAAADI. The CDR3 covers 13 residues. Unmatched junction bases numbered 7, after V lost 10 bases and J lost 2 bases. Written as DNA, the CDR3 is TGCGCCACGGCTGTGACAGGGGCCTACGAGCAGTACTTC. It translates to CATAVTGAYEQYF.

The gene calls are TRBV5-1 and TRBJ2-5, with D perhaps TRBD2 (5 bases). CDR3 size: 14 residues. V lost 0 bases, J lost 5 bases, and 11 bases lay in between. Germline V gene lookup returns CDR1 SGHRS and CDR2 YFSETQ. CDR3 sequence reads: CASSLVGGGETQYF. CDR3 sequence (DNA): TGCGCCAGCAGCTTGGTTGGAGGTGGGGAGACCCAGTACTTC.

The chain links TRBV2 to TRBJ1-5; D is possibly TRBD1 (5 bases). The CDR3 spans 15 residues. CDR1 and CDR2 (germline): SNHLY, FYNNEI. Trimming removed 1 base from V and 4 bases from J, with 11 bases in between. The CDR3 protein is CASSEGRGSNQPQHF. The CDR3 coding sequence is TGTGCCAGCAGTGAAGGGAGGGGCAGTAATCAGCCCCAGCATTTT.

The chain is built from TRBV11-1 and TRBJ1-4; 7 positions match TRBD1. V lost 5 bases to trimming and J lost 6 bases; unmatched junction nucleotides: 3. CDR1 and CDR2 (germline): SGHAT, FQDESV (reference sequence). The CDR3 runs to 13 residues. The CDR3 is CASSPDRDEKLFF. The CDR3 coding sequence is TGTGCCAGCAGCCCCGACAGGGATGAAAAACTGTTTTTT.

This clone appeared a few times. This chain joins TRBV10-3 and TRBJ1-2, with D hard to call. The germline gives CDR1 ENHRY, CDR2 SYGVKD. The V end was cut by 3 bases, the J end by 3 bases, with 8 bases between. CDR3 length: 13 amino acids. CDR3 DNA: TGTGCCATCAGTGAACAGTCTGACTATGGCTACACCTTC. Translated, it gives CAISEQSDYGYTF.

The chain uses TRBV5-6 and TRBJ2-7; 7 nucleotides match TRBD2. This CDR3 comprises 14 residues. J lost 0 bases, V lost 5 bases, and 5 bases had no gene match. The germline V gene has CDR1 SGHDT and CDR2 YYEEEE. The CDR3 region has the DNA TGTGCCAGCAGTCAAACGGGGGGCTCCTACGAGCAGTACTTC. Its translation is CASSQTGGSYEQYF.

The chain joins TRBV7-2 to TRBJ2-7; TRBD1 agrees at 7 bases. CDR3 size: 15 residues. With 5 bases clipped from V and 2 bases from J, the junction kept 9 bases outside the gene matches. Germline V gene sequence: CDR1 SGHTA, CDR2 FQGNSA. CDR3 nucleotides: TGTGCCAGCAGCCTCTGGGGACAGCCTACCTACGAGCAGTACTTC. Its protein is CASSLWGQPTYEQYF.

The V and J genes are TRBV6-5 and TRBJ2-5; D remains ambiguous. The DNA end is more similar to TRBJ2-7, so the J call may be wrong. This CDR3 spans 13 amino acids. Germline loops: CDR1 MNHEY, CDR2 SVGAGI. The CDR3 spells CASSYTTAYEQYF. In DNA form, the CDR3 reads TGTGCCAGCAGTTACACAACAGCCTACGAGCAGTACTTC.

A few counts support this clone. The rearrangement uses TRBV6-1 and TRBJ1-4; the D gene is possibly TRBD1 (6 bases). Trimming shortened V by 4 bases and J by 0 bases, and 6 bases separated the two germline ends. The germline gives CDR1 MNHNS, CDR2 SASEGT. The CDR3 consists of 14 residues. CDR3 loop: CASSGQATNEKLFF. CDR3 DNA: TGTGCCAGCAGTGGACAGGCAACTAATGAAAAACTGTTTTTT.